This T cell receptor beta chain was identified during a study of blood T cell repertoires in COVID-19. Sequencing was performed with immunoSEQ multiplex PCR; in TCRdb, only in-frame clones are kept and a portion is missing. The sample holds fewer than 150,000 clones, around 88% seen once. Losses at the gene ends were 2 bases for V and 4 bases for J; bases not matched to a gene: 10. This CDR3 has 17 residues. Per germline, CDR1 MNHEY and CDR2 SMNVEV (reference sequence). Sequenced material: peripheral blood. J is TRBJ1-2 and V is TRBV27; TRBD1 matches 10 bases. The sequence came from a human donor in a cohort sampled during active COVID-19. The CDR3 is CASSLGAPGQGTYGYTF. The CDR3 nucleotides read TGTGCCAGCAGTTTAGGGGCTCCGGGACAGGGGACCTATGGCTACACCTTC.